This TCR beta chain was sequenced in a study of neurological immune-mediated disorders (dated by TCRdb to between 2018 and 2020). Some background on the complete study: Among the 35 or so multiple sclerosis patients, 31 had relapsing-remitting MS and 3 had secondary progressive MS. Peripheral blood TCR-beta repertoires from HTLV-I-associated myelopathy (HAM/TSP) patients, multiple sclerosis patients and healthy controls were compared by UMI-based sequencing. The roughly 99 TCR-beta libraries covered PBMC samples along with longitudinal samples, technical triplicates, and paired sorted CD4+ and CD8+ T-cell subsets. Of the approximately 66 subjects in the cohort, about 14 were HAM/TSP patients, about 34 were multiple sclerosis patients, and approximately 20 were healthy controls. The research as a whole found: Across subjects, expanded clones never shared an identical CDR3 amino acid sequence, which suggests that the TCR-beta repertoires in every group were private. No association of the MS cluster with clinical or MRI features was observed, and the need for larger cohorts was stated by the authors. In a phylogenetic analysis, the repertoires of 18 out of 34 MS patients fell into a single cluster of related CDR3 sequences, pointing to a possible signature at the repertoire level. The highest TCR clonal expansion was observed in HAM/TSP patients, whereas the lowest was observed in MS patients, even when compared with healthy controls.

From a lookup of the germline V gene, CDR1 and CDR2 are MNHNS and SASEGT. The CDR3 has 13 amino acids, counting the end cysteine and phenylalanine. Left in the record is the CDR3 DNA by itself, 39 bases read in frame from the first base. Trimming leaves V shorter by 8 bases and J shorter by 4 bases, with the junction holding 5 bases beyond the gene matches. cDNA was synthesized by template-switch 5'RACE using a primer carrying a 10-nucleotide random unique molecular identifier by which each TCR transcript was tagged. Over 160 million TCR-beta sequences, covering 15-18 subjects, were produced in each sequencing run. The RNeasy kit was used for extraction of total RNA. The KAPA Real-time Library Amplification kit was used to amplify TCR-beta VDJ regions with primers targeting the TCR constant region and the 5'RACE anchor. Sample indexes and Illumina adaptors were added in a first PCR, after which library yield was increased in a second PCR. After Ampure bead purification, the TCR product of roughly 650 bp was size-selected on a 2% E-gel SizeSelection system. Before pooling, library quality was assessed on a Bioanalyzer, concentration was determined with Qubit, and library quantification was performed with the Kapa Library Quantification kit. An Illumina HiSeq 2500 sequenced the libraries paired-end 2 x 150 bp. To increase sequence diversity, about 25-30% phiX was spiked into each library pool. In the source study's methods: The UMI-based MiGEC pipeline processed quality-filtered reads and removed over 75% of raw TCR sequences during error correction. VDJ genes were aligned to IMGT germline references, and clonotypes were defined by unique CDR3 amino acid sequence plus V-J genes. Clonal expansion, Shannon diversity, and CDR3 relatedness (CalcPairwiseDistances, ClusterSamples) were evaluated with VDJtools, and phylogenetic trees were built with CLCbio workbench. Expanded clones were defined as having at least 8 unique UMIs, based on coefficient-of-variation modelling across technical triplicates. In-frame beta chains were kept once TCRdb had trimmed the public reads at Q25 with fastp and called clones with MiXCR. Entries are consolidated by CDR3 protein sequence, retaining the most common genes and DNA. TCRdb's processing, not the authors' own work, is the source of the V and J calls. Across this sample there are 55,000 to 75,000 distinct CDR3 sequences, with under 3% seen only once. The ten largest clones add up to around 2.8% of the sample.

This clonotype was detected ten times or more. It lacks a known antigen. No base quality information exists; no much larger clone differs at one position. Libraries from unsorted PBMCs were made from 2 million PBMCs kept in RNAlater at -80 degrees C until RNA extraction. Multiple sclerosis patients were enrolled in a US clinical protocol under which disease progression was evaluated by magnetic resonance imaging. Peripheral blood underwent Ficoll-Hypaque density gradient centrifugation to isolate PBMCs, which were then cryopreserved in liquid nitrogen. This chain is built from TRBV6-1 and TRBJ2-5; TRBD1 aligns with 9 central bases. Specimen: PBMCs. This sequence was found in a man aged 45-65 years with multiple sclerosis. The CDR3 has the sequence CASQTGGRETQYF. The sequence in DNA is TGTGCCAGCCAAACAGGGGGCCGAGAGACCCAGTACTTC.